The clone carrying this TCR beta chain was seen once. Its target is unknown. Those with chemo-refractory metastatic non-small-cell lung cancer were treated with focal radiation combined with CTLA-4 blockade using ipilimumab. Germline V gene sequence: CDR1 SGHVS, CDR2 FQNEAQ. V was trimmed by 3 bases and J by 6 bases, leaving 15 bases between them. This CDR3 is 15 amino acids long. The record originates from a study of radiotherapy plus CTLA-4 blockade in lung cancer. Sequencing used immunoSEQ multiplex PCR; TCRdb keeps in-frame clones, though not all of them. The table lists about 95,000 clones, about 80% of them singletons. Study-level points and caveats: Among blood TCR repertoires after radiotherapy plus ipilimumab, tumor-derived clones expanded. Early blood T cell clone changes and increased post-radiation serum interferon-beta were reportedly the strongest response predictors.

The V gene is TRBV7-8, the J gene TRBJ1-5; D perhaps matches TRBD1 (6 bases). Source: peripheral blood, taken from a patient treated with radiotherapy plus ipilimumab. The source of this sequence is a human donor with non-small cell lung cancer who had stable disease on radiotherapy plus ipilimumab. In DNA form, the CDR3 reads TGTGCCAGCAGCTTGTACAGGGACTCATCTCAGCCCCAGCATTTT. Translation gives CASSLYRDSSQPQHF.